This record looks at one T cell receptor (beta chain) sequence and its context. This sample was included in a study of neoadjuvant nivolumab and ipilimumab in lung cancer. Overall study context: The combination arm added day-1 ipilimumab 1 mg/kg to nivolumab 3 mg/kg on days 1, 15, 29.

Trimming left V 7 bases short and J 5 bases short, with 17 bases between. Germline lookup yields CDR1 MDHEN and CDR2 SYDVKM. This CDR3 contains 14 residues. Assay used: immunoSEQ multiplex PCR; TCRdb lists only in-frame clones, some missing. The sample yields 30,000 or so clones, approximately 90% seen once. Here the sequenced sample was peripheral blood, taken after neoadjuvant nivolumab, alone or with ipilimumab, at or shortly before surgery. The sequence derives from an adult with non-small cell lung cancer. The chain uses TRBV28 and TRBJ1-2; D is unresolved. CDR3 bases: TGTGCCAGCACCCCTAGAAGGATCATATATGGCTACACCTTC. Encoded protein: CASTPRRIIYGYTF.